This T cell receptor beta chain stems from a study of OX40 agonist ivuxolimab in advanced cancers. Study-wide context: One hepatocellular carcinoma and a couple of cutaneous melanoma patients partially responded.

The V segment lost 4 bases and the J segment 4 bases; nucleotides outside the gene matches: 2. CDR1 is SGHRS and CDR2 is YFSETQ in the germline V gene. CDR3 length: 13 amino acids. Systemic immunosuppression or autoimmune disease history was grounds to exclude patients. Method: immunoSEQ multiplex PCR; TCRdb's copy keeps in-frame clones and lacks some. The sample includes fewer than 80,000 clones, roughly nine tenths of them seen just once. The sequences come from CD4+ or CD8+ T cells sorted from blood, collected in a trial of the OX40 agonist ivuxolimab. V and J are TRBV5-1 and TRBJ1-2; 9 bases line up with TRBD1. The source is an adult with an advanced solid tumor such as melanoma, head and neck, liver or kidney cancer. The CDR3 DNA reads as TGCGCCAGCAGCCCGGGACAGGGCTATGGCTACACCTTC. It yields the protein CASSPGQGYGYTF.